A single sample is the source of the 27 T cell receptor beta chains below, sequenced in a study of blood T cell repertoires in COVID-19 (dated by TCRdb to 2019 to 2021). Library method: the immunoSEQ multiplex PCR assay. TCRdb holds this immuneACCESS table with in-frame rearrangements only. Some clones are missing; in checked studies, unresolved V genes explain under half, and the rest has no known cause. The sample table records some 200,000 clones; more than 80% of these occur just once. In total, the top ten clones hold roughly 11% of the sample. Sequencing was performed on peripheral blood. These receptors came from a woman aged 40 to 50 with COVID-19, enrolled during active disease.

The chain links TRBV3-1 (or the pseudogene TRBV3-2) to TRBJ2-5, with D maybe TRBD1 (5 bases). This CDR3 has 17 amino acids. V lost 4 bases and J 0 bases, leaving 18 bases between the germline ends. Germline CDR1 reads LGHDT; CDR2 reads YNNKEL (reference sequence). CDR3 DNA: TGTGCCAGCAGCCTGAATACTGGGGCCCTAAACCAAGAGACCCAGTACTTC. Translating it yields CASSLNTGALNQETQYF.

This rearrangement joins TRBV5-1 to TRBJ2-7; 7 bases match TRBD2. V trimming: 3 bases; J trimming: 1 base; junction bases outside the gene matches: 7. CDR3 length: 15 residues. The V gene's germline CDR1 is SGHRS and CDR2 YFSETQ. In DNA form, the CDR3 reads TGCGCCAGCAGCTCCCGAGCGGGACTATCCTACGAGCAGTACTTC. Translated, it gives CASSSRAGLSYEQYF.

V is TRBV12-3 or TRBV12-4 and J is TRBJ1-5; tentatively, D is TRBD1 (5 bases). Trimming removed 3 bases from V and 4 bases from J, with 7 bases in between. There are 13 residues in the CDR3. CDR3 bases: TGTGCCAGCAGTTTTGCAGGGAATCAGCCCCAGCATTTT. Translating gives CASSFAGNQPQHF.

V usage is TRBV28 and J usage is TRBJ2-2; tentatively, D is TRBD2 (6 bases). V lost 6 bases to trimming and J lost 3 bases, with 23 bases between them. The CDR3 covers 18 residues. Germline CDR1 MDHEN, CDR2 SYDVKM. DNA of the CDR3: TGTGCCAGCAGCCCCAGTGGTCTAGCGAGTTGGGACACCGGGGAGCTGTTTTTT. This gives the protein CASSPSGLASWDTGELFF.

The chain carries TRBV5-1 and TRBJ2-3; the match to TRBD1 covers 8 bases. J was trimmed by 3 bases and V by 3 bases; bases with no gene match: 9. This CDR3 contains 16 residues. Germline V lookup: CDR1 SGHRS, CDR2 YFSETQ. CDR3 residues: CASSYRQGWETDTQYF. The DNA for the CDR3 is TGCGCCAGCAGCTACAGACAGGGGTGGGAGACAGATACGCAGTATTTT.

The chain recombines TRBV27 with TRBJ2-3; D not resolved. The CDR3 loop spans 11 amino acids. Trimming removed 4 bases at V and 5 bases at J, with 4 bases between. CDR1 and CDR2 (germline): MNHEY, SMNVEV (reference sequence). The CDR3 DNA reads TGTGCCAGCAGTTCAGTAGATACGCAGTATTTT. Translated, it gives CASSSVDTQYF.

A note on this clone: Its ends do not fully match the called genes, so a read error is possible. J is TRBJ2-1 and V is TRBV28, with 12 bases lining up with TRBD2. The CDR3 extends over 17 amino acids. Germline assignment: CDR1 MDHEN and CDR2 SYDVKM. CDR3 DNA: TGTGCCAGCAGTTCCGGACTAGCGGGAATCTCCTTCAATGAGCAGTTCTTC. It codes for CASSSGLAGISFNEQFF.

The sample holds many counts of this clone. The chain uses TRBV10-1 and TRBJ2-5; 9 bases align to TRBD2. The J segment lost 9 bases and the V segment lost 4 bases, leaving 6 bases of the junction unmatched. This CDR3 contains 13 residues. Looked up from germline, CDR1 is WNHNN and CDR2 is SYGVQD (reference sequence). Written as DNA, the CDR3 is TGCGCCAGCAGTGCTAGCGGGATCACGGCCCAGTACTTC. Amino acids: CASSASGITAQYF.

This clone appeared a single time. The J gene is TRBJ2-2, the V gene TRBV28; no firm D call. The CDR3 loop spans 11 amino acids. The V end lost 5 bases, the J end lost 11 bases, and 9 bases lay between the germline ends. Germline loops: CDR1 MDHEN, CDR2 SYDVKM. The CDR3 DNA sequence: TGTGCCAGCAGTCCCTTTACTGAGCTGTTTTTT. This encodes CASSPFTELFF.

The chain has TRBV18 and TRBJ1-1; TRBD1 is a possible D gene (5 bases). CDR1 and CDR2 from the germline V gene are KGHSH and LQKENI. The ends were cut back, 4 bases at V and 7 bases at J, with 13 bases in the middle. This CDR3 comprises 13 residues. The CDR3 loop is CASSQGLQGEAFF. In nucleotides, the CDR3 is TGTGCCAGCTCACAAGGGTTGCAGGGTGAAGCTTTCTTT.

This clone has only a few counts. V and J are TRBV11-3 and TRBJ2-1; TRBD2 matches 8 bases. Trimming took 3 bases from V and 8 from J; bases not matched to a gene: 9. The germline gives CDR1 SGHNT, CDR2 YENEEA. This CDR3 is built from 15 residues. CDR3 bases: TGTGCCAGCAGCTTCGGAAGCGGGAGACACGATGAGCAGTTCTTC. It yields the protein CASSFGSGRHDEQFF.

This chain links TRBV2 with TRBJ2-3; 10 bases line up with TRBD2. Germline V gene lookup returns CDR1 SNHLY and CDR2 FYNNEI. Germline trimming cut 6 bases from V and 2 bases from J; bases unmatched to any gene: 5. This CDR3 is 15 amino acids long. The CDR3 nucleotides are TGTGCCAGCAGGGAACTAGCGGGGAACACAGATACGCAGTATTTT. Encoded protein: CASRELAGNTDTQYF.

The chain joins TRBV18 to TRBJ1-3; 8 bases map to TRBD1. The CDR3 totals 15 residues. The germline gives CDR1 KGHSH, CDR2 LQKENI. Trimming at V came to 5 bases and at J to 3 bases, leaving 6 bases not matched to a gene. This CDR3 is CASSSDRGVGNTIYF. CDR3 DNA sequence: TGTGCCAGCTCATCTGACAGGGGAGTTGGAAACACCATATATTTT.

The chain combines TRBV7-8 with TRBJ2-5; a possible D gene is TRBD1 (6 bases). CDR3 length equals 15 residues. Trimming took 0 bases from V and 2 from J, leaving 10 bases between them. The V gene's germline CDR1 is SGHVS and CDR2 FQNEAQ. CDR3 in amino acids: CASSLAPRGQETQYF. For the CDR3, the DNA is TGTGCCAGCAGCTTAGCCCCCAGGGGTCAAGAGACCCAGTACTTC.

The V gene is TRBV27, the J gene TRBJ2-1; 8 bases are shared with TRBD2. The germline V gene has CDR1 MNHEY and CDR2 SMNVEV (reference sequence). The trim removed 5 bases at V and 7 bases at J, leaving 4 bases unmatched. This CDR3 is built from 13 residues. CDR3 coding DNA: TGTGCCAGCAGTAGGGCTAGCGGGAATGAGCAGTTCTTC. This encodes CASSRASGNEQFF.

A single count supports this clone. This chain links TRBV3-1 (or the pseudogene TRBV3-2) with TRBJ2-7; 12 nucleotides match TRBD2. V was clipped by 4 bases and J by 4 bases; unmatched bases: 5. This CDR3 has 15 residues. Germline V CDR1 and CDR2: LGHDT, YNNKEL (reference sequence). The CDR3 nucleotides read TGTGCCAGCAGCCGGAGACTAGCGGGAGAGTACGAGCAGTACTTC. It yields the protein CASSRRLAGEYEQYF.

The chain couples TRBV12-3 or TRBV12-4 to TRBJ1-5; D is unresolved. With 8 bases removed from V and 1 base from J, the gap between germline ends came to 6 bases. CDR3 length equals 12 residues. The CDR3 here is CASCRSNQPQHF. The CDR3 nucleotides read TGTGCCAGCTGCCGGAGCAATCAGCCCCAGCATTTT.

The rearrangement uses TRBV24-1 and TRBJ1-5; D not certain. The CDR3 length is 14 residues. The germline V gene has CDR1 KGHDR and CDR2 SFDVKD. The ends were cut back, 5 bases at V and 4 bases at J, with 11 bases in the middle. The CDR3 sequence is CATSGTVSNQPQHF. The CDR3 DNA sequence: TGTGCCACCAGTGGAACAGTTTCAAATCAGCCCCAGCATTTT.

The CDR3 coding sequence is TGTGCCAGCAGCCAGGGACAGGGAAGCGGCTACACCTTC. Its protein product is CASSQGQGSGYTF. The V and J genes are TRBV3-1 (or the pseudogene TRBV3-2) and TRBJ1-2; 9 bases agree with TRBD1. J gave up 8 bases and V 3 bases, and 4 bases lay outside the gene matches. The CDR3 spans 13 residues. Germline assignment: CDR1 LGHDT and CDR2 YNNKEL (reference sequence).

This clone was found many times. This chain links TRBV5-1 with TRBJ1-2, with 9 bases lining up with TRBD1. V gave up 2 bases and J gave up 6 bases; unmatched junction bases: 5. This CDR3 has 14 residues. Germline CDR1 is SGHRS and CDR2 is YFSETQ. The CDR3 DNA sequence: TGCGCCAGCAGCTTAAGGGGACAGGGAGATGGCTACACCTTC. Its protein product is CASSLRGQGDGYTF.

V is TRBV19 and J is TRBJ2-1, with D perhaps TRBD2 (5 bases). V was cut by 5 bases and J by 10 bases, with 12 bases left in between. Germline values: CDR1 LNHDA, CDR2 SQIVND (reference sequence). This CDR3 has 12 amino acids. CDR3 DNA sequence: TGTGCCAGTAGTTCGCTAGCCTCCGAGCAGTTCTTC. Its translation is CASSSLASEQFF.

This sequence joins TRBV28 and TRBJ2-7, with D perhaps TRBD2 (6 bases). Germline V gene lookup returns CDR1 MDHEN and CDR2 SYDVKM. V gave up 3 bases and J gave up 4 bases, with 7 bases separating them. The CDR3 spans 12 residues. CDR3 DNA sequence: TGTGCCAGCAGTTTTGCGGGATACGAGCAGTACTTC. The encoded protein is CASSFAGYEQYF.

A single count supports this clone. The rearrangement joins TRBV11-1 to TRBJ1-2; no reliable D call. From germline, CDR1 is SGHAT and CDR2 FQDESV (reference sequence). Trimming took 1 base from V and 0 from J, leaving 6 bases between them. The length of the CDR3 is 14 residues. The CDR3 loop is CASSLGEANYGYTF. The DNA of the CDR3 is TGTGCCAGCAGCTTAGGAGAAGCTAACTATGGCTACACCTTC.

There are a few counts of this clone. The rearrangement joins TRBV7-8 to TRBJ2-1; 7 nucleotides line up with TRBD2. Germline assignment: CDR1 SGHVS and CDR2 FQNEAQ. This CDR3 comprises 14 residues. J was trimmed by 4 bases and V by 5 bases; bases with no gene match: 5. This chain's CDR3 is CASSPRREYNEQFF. CDR3 sequence (DNA): TGTGCCAGCAGCCCCCGGCGGGAGTACAATGAGCAGTTCTTC.

V and J are TRBV5-1 and TRBJ2-5, with 10 nucleotides matching TRBD1. After removal of 4 bases from V and 4 bases from J, the junction contained 10 bases not matched to a gene. In germline, CDR1 is SGHRS, CDR2 YFSETQ. CDR3 length: 16 residues. DNA of the CDR3: TGCGCCAGCAGCCTGTGGACAGGGGGATATCGAGAGACCCAGTACTTC. Translating it yields CASSLWTGGYRETQYF.

DNA for the CDR3: TGTGCCAGCAGGAGGTCCAATGAGCAGTTCTTC. Protein sequence: CASRRSNEQFF. The rearrangement uses TRBV12-3 or TRBV12-4 and TRBJ2-1; no definite D call. CDR3 length: 11 amino acids. Trimming pared 6 bases from V and 6 bases from J, leaving 6 bases between.

The chain links TRBV5-4 to TRBJ1-5, with TRBD1 identical over 8 bases. Trimming at V came to 3 bases and at J to 5 bases, leaving 4 bases not matched to a gene. CDR3 size: 14 residues. The germline V gene encodes CDR1 SGHNT and CDR2 YYREEE (reference sequence). CDR3 DNA sequence: TGTGCCAGCAGCTCTCAGGGGGCCGATCAGCCCCAGCATTTT. It encodes CASSSQGADQPQHF.